This TCR beta chain appears in the sequencing data of a study of T cell repertoires in cytomegalovirus infection. Study background: Both a matching HLA type and CMV infection were indicated by public TCR beta signatures. Broader study findings: Based on cumulative public TCR beta family frequency, carriers of CMV plus the relevant HLA were identified. The ex vivo response showed dominance by HLA-C-restricted CMV-specific TCR beta clonotypes.

TCRdb reprocessed the reads with MiXCR, giving one entry per CDR3 protein. The sample holds 310,000 or so distinct CDR3 sequences, more than 20% seen once. V lost 1 base, J lost 0 bases, and 6 bases stayed unmatched. This CDR3 comprises 17 residues. Germline V lookup: CDR1 SGHVS, CDR2 FNYEAQ. With regard to this clonotype: Its cognate antigen is unknown.

The receptor comes from a human donor in good health (CMV status not recorded). Some clones in this sample may be carry-over from other donors' samples. The sequenced sample consisted of PBMCs. The J gene is TRBJ2-1, the V gene TRBV7-6, with 7 bases aligning to TRBD2. The CDR3 spells CASSLGDYDRSYNEQFF. Written as DNA, the CDR3 is TGTGCCAGCAGCTTAGGGGACTATGACCGCTCCTACAATGAGCAGTTCTTC. The full variable domain, completed using reference TRBV7-6 and TRBJ2-1, is GAGVSQSPRYKVTKRGQDVALRCDPISGHVSLYWYRQALGQGPEFLTYFNYEAQQDKSGLPNDRFSAERPEGSISTLTIQRTEQRDSAMYRCASSLGDYDRSYNEQFFGPGTRLTVL.